A selection of T cell receptor beta chains follows, all from one sample in a study of blood T cell repertoires in COVID-19. TCRdb's table, derived via immunoSEQ multiplex PCR, lists solely in-frame clones and lacks some. This sample has roughly 150,000 clones; roughly 86% occur once, and the top ten carry more than 5%. Sequenced input: peripheral blood. Receptor source: a human donor in a cohort sampled during active COVID-19. The CDR3 runs from the conserved cysteine through the conserved F or W. A D gene is named only where the DNA matches it firmly. For some rows the clone size is stated as once, few or many, or as a class when expanded; others skip it.

v_gene	d_gene	j_gene	abundance	CDR3aa	CDR3nt
TRBV10-3	TRBD2	TRBJ2-1	-	CASQLAGVDEQFF	TGTGCCTCGCAACTAGCGGGGGTGGATGAGCAGTTCTTC
TRBV6-4	-	TRBJ1-2	-	CASSALRRGLANYGYTF	TGTGCCAGCAGTGCCTTGCGCAGGGGTCTAGCTAACTATGGCTACACCTTC
TRBV3-1/TRBV3-2	TRBD1	TRBJ2-7	-	CASSQQGTYEQYF	TGTGCCAGCAGTCAACAGGGGACCTACGAGCAGTACTTC
TRBV11-2	-	TRBJ1-5	-	CASSYNSGQPQHF	TGTGCCAGCAGTTATAACTCAGGTCAGCCCCAGCATTTT
TRBV2	TRBD2	TRBJ2-3	-	CASSDERLAGGPADTQYF	TGTGCCAGCAGTGACGAAAGACTAGCGGGGGGGCCAGCAGATACGCAGTATTTT
TRBV28	-	TRBJ2-7	-	CASRGSLSYEQHF	TGTGCCAGCAGGGGGAGCCTCTCCTACGAGCAGCACTTC
TRBV27	-	TRBJ2-7	-	CASSLSSESYEQYF	TGTGCCAGCAGTTTATCTAGCGAGTCCTACGAGCAGTACTTC
TRBV2	TRBD2	TRBJ2-3	-	CATEVGGGTDTQYF	TGTGCCACCGAGGTGGGAGGGGGCACAGATACGCAGTATTTT
TRBV4-2	-	TRBJ2-1	-	CASSQDGGGALNEQFF	TGTGCCAGCAGCCAAGATGGAGGGGGGGCCTTGAATGAGCAGTTCTTC
TRBV5-4	TRBD2	TRBJ2-2	-	CASSLERGENTGELFF	TGTGCCAGCAGCTTGGAACGGGGGGAGAACACCGGGGAGCTGTTTTTT
TRBV28	-	TRBJ1-4	-	CATHDSPEKLFF	TGTGCCACCCACGACTCCCCTGAAAAACTGTTTTTT
TRBV19	-	TRBJ2-7	-	CASSIIGSSYEQYF	TGTGCCAGTAGTATTATAGGGAGCTCCTACGAGCAGTACTTC
TRBV5-6	TRBD2	TRBJ2-5	-	CASSPLGSGGRGETQYF	TGTGCCAGCAGCCCCCTCGGTAGCGGGGGCCGGGGAGAGACCCAGTACTTC
TRBV28	-	TRBJ1-3	-	CASSPKGSGANTIYF	TGTGCCAGCAGTCCAAAGGGGTCAGGGGCGAACACCATATATTTT
TRBV13	-	TRBJ2-1	-	CASSLARSSYNEQFF	TGTGCCAGCAGCTTAGCACGCAGCTCCTACAATGAGCAGTTCTTC
TRBV3-1/TRBV3-2	-	TRBJ2-5	-	CASSQRETQYF	TGTGCCAGCAGCCAACGAGAGACCCAGTACTTC
TRBV12-3/TRBV12-4	TRBD1	TRBJ2-7	-	CASSFRGLNEQYF	TGTGCCAGCAGTTTCAGGGGGCTCAACGAGCAGTACTTC
TRBV12-3/TRBV12-4	-	TRBJ2-3	-	CASRDSSLNTQYF	TGTGCCAGCAGGGACTCTAGCTTAAATACGCAGTATTTT
TRBV5-1	TRBD1	TRBJ2-1	-	CASRSGTGDSNEQFF	TGCGCCAGCAGGTCCGGGACAGGGGATTCCAATGAGCAGTTCTTC
TRBV12-5	TRBD1	TRBJ2-1	-	CASGLPKAGTGTYNEQFF	TGTGCTAGTGGTTTGCCCAAAGCCGGGACAGGGACGTACAATGAGCAGTTCTTC
TRBV27	TRBD1	TRBJ1-2	once	CASSLSLTGVDGYTF	TGTGCCAGCAGTTTATCCCTGACAGGGGTGGATGGCTACACCTTC
TRBV29-1	-	TRBJ1-2	-	CSVDRAGYGYTF	TGCAGCGTTGACAGAGCGGGCTATGGCTACACCTTC
TRBV9	-	TRBJ1-2	-	CASSVATDANYGYTF	TGTGCCAGCAGCGTAGCTACAGATGCTAACTATGGCTACACCTTC
TRBV19	TRBD2	TRBJ2-2	-	CASTQTSGRSVTGELFF	TGTGCCAGTACCCAGACTAGCGGGAGGTCTGTCACCGGGGAGCTGTTTTTT
TRBV19	-	TRBJ2-5	once	CASSIGGSETQYF	TGTGCCAGTAGTATAGGAGGATCGGAGACCCAGTACTTC
TRBV7-3	-	TRBJ2-3	-	CASSFQGGTKADTQYF	TGTGCCAGCAGCTTTCAGGGAGGGACAAAGGCAGATACGCAGTATTTT
TRBV5-1	-	TRBJ2-2	-	CASSLRDRRNTGELFF	TGCGCCAGCAGCTTGAGAGACAGGAGGAACACCGGGGAGCTGTTTTTT